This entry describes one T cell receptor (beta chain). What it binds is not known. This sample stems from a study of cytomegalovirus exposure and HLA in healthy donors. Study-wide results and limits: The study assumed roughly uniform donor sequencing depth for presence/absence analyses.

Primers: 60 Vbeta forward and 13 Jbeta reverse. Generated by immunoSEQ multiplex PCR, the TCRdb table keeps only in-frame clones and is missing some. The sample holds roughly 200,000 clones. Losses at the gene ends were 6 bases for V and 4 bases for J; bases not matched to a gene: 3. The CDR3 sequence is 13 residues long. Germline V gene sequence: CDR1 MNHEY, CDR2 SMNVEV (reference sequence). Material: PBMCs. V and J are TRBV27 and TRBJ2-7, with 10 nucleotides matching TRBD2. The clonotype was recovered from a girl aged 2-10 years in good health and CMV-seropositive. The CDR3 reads CASSRLAGYEQYF. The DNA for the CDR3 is TGTGCCAGCAGCCGACTAGCGGGTTACGAGCAGTACTTC.